A single TCR beta chain is shown here with its context. Its antigen is as yet unknown. The sample belongs to a study of cytomegalovirus exposure and HLA in healthy donors. This CDR3 contains 14 residues. Germline assignment: CDR1 MRHNA and CDR2 SNTAGT. With V trimmed by 4 bases and J by 3 bases, 3 bases remained unmatched. PCR involved 60 Vbeta and 13 Jbeta primers. The method was immunoSEQ multiplex PCR; TCRdb's version includes in-frame clones alone and lacks a portion of them. This sample has 150,000 to 200,000 clones, with roughly 79% found just once. Study-wide findings and caveats: In a later analysis, DRB1 alleles had the most associated TCRs; HLA-C alleles the fewest. Solely CMV serostatus was available to characterize immune exposure.

The clonotype originates from a man in his forties in good health and CMV-seropositive. Sequenced sample: PBMCs. The rearrangement links TRBV6-4 to TRBJ2-3; 8 bases are shared with TRBD2. In DNA, the CDR3 is TGTGCCAGCAGTGTGGCGGGAGGTACAGATACGCAGTATTTT. Translated: CASSVAGGTDTQYF.